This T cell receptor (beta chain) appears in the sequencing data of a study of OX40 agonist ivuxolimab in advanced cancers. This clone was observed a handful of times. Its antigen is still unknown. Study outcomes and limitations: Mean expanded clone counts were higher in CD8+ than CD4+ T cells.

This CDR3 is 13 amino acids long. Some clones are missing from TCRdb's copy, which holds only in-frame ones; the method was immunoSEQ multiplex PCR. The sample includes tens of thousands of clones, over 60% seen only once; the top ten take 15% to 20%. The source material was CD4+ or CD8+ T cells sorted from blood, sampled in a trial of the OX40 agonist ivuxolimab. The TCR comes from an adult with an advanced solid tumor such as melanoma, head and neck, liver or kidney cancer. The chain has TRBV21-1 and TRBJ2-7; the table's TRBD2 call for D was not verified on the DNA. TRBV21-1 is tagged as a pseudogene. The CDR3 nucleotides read TGTGCCAGCAGGCTGGATCGGCGCGGAGAGCAGTACTTC. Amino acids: CASRLDRRGEQYF.